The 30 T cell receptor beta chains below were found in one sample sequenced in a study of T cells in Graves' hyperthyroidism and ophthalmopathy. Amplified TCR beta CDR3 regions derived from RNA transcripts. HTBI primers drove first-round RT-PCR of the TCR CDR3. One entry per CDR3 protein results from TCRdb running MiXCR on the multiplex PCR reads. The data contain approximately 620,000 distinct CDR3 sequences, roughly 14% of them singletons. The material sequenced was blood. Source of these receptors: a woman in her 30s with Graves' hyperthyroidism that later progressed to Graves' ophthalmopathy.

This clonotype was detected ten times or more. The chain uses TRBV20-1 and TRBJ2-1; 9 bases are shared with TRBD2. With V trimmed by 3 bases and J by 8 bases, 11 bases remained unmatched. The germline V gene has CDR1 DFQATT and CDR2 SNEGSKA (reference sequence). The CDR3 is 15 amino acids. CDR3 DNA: TGCAGTGCTAGCGACGCGGGAGGGCCGAGGGATGAGCAGTTCTTC. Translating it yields CSASDAGGPRDEQFF.

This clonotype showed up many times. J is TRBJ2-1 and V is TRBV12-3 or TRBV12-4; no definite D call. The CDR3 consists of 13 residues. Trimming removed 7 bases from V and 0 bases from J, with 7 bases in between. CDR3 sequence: CASIQSSYNEQFF. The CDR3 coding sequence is TGTGCCAGCATTCAGAGCTCCTACAATGAGCAGTTCTTC.

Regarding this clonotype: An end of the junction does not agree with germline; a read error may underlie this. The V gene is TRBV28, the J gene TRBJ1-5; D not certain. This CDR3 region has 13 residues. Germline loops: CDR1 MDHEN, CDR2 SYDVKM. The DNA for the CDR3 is TGTGCCAGCAGTTTGGGAGGTAATCAGTCCCAGCATTTT. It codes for CASSLGGNQSQHF.

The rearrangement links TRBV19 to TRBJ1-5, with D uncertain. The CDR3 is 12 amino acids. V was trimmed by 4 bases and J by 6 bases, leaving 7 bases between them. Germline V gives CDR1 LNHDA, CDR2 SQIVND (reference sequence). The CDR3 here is CASSNVGQPQHF. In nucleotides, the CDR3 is TGTGCCAGTAGTAATGTGGGTCAGCCCCAGCATTTT.

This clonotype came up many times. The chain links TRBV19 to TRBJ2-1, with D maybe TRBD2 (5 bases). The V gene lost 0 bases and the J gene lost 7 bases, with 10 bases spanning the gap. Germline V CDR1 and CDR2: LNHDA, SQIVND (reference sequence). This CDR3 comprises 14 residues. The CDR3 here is CASSIESGRNEQFF. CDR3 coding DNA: TGTGCCAGTAGTATAGAAAGCGGCAGAAATGAGCAGTTCTTC. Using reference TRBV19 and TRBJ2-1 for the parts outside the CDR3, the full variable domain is DGGITQSPKYLFRKEGQNVTLSCEQNLNHDAMYWYRQDPGQGLRLIYYSQIVNDFQKGDIAEGYSVSREKKESFPLTVTSAQKNPTAFYLCASSIESGRNEQFFGPGTRLTVL.

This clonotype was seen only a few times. The CDR3 loop reads CASSERGPDRGSWNTEAFF. Here the CDR3 DNA reads TGTGCCAGCAGTGAGCGGGGCCCGGACAGGGGGTCGTGGAACACTGAAGCTTTCTTT. V gene TRBV6-1 combines with J gene TRBJ1-1, with 10 nucleotides matching TRBD1. The CDR3 loop spans 19 amino acids. Germline V CDR1 and CDR2: MNHNS, SASEGT. Trimming removed 3 bases from V and 1 base from J; junction bases left unmatched: 14.

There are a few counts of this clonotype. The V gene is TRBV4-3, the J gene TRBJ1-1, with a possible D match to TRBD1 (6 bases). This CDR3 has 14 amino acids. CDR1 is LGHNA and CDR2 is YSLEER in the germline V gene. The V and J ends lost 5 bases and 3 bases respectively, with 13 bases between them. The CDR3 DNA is TGCGCCAGCAGCAAGACCGGGGGGCACACTGAAGCTTTCTTT. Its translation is CASSKTGGHTEAFF.

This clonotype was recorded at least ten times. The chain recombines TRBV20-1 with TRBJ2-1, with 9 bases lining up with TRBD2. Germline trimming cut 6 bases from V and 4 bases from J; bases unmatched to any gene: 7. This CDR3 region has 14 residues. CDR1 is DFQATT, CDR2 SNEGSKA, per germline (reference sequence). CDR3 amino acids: CSARDLAGYNEQFF. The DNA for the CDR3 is TGCAGTGCCAGGGATCTAGCGGGGTACAATGAGCAGTTCTTC.

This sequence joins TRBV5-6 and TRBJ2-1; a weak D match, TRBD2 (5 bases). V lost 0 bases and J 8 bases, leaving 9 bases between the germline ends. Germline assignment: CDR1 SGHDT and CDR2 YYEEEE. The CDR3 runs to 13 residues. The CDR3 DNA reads TGTGCCAGCAGCTTGGGACTAAATTATGAGCAGTTCTTC. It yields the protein CASSLGLNYEQFF.

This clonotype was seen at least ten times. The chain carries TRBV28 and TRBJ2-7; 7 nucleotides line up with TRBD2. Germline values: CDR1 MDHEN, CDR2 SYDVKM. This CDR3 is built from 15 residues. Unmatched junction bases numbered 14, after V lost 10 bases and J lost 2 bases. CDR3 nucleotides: TGTGCCAACCCGCCGGGGGGAGGCCCTCCCTACGAGCAGTACTTC. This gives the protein CANPPGGGPPYEQYF. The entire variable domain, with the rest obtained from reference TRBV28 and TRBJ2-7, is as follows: DVKVTQSSRYLVKRTGEKVFLECVQDMDHENMFWYRQDPGLGLRLIYFSYDVKMKEKGDIPEGYSVSREKKERFSLILESASTNQTSMYLCANPPGGGPPYEQYFGPGTRLTVT.

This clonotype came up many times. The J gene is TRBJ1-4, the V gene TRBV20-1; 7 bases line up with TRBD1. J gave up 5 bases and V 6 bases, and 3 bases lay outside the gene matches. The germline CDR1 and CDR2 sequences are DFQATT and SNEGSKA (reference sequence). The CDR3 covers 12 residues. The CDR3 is CSATGANEKLFF. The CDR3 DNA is TGCAGTGCAACAGGGGCGAATGAAAAACTGTTTTTT.

The DNA for the CDR3 is TGTGCCAGCAGTAACAGTGGACTAGCGGGAGCGCTTGGCGGGGAGCTGTTTTTT. Translating it yields CASSNSGLAGALGGELFF. This chain links TRBV3-1 with TRBJ2-2, with TRBD2 matching over 13 bases. Germline CDR1 and CDR2: LGHDT and YNNKEL (reference sequence). This CDR3 is built from 18 residues. After removal of 6 bases from V and 7 bases from J, the junction contained 14 bases not matched to a gene. Full variable domain (remainder filled in from reference TRBV3-1 and TRBJ2-2): DTAVSQTPKYLVTQMGNDKSIKCEQNLGHDTMYWYKQDSKKFLKIMFSYNNKELIINETVPNRFSPKSPDKAHLNLHINSLELGDSAVYFCASSNSGLAGALGGELFFGEGSRLTVL.

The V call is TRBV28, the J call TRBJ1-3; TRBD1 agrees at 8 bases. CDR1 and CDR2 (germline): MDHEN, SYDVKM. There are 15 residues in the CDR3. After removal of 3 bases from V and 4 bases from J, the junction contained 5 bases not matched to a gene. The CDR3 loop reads CASSFQGAGGNTIYF. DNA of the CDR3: TGTGCCAGCAGTTTTCAGGGGGCGGGCGGAAACACCATATATTTT. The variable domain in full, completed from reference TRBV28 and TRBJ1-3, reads DVKVTQSSRYLVKRTGEKVFLECVQDMDHENMFWYRQDPGLGLRLIYFSYDVKMKEKGDIPEGYSVSREKKERFSLILESASTNQTSMYLCASSFQGAGGNTIYFGEGSWLTVV.

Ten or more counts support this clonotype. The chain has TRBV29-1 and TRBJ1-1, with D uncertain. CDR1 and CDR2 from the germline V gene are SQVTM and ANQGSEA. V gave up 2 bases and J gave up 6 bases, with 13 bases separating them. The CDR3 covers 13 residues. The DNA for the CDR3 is TGCAGCGTTGAAAGGCAGGCAAAAGCTGAAGCTTTCTTT. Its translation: CSVERQAKAEAFF.

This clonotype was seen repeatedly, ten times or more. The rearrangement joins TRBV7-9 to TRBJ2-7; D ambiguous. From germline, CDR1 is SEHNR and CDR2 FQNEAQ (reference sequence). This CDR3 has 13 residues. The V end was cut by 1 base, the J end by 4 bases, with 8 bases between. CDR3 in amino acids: CASSLERMYEQYF. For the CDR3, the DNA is TGTGCCAGCAGCTTAGAACGTATGTACGAGCAGTACTTC.

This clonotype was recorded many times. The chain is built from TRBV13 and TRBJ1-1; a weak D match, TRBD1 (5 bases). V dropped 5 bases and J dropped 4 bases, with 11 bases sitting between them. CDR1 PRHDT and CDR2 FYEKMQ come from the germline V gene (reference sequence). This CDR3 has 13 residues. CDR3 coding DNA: TGTGCCAGCAGCCAACAGGCGGGCACTGAAGCTTTCTTT. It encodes CASSQQAGTEAFF.

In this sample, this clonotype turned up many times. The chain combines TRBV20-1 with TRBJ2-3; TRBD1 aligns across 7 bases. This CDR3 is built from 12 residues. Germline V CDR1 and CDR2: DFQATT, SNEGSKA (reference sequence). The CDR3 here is CSKGGGTDTQYF. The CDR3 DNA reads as TGCAGCAAAGGGGGCGGCACAGATACGCAGTATTTT.

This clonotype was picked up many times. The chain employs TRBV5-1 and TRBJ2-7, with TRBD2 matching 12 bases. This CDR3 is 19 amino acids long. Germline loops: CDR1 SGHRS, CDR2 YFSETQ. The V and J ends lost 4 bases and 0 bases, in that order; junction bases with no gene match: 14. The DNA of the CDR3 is TGCGCCAGCAGCCCCCTAGCGGGAGGGCTAACCAACCCCTCCTACGAGCAGTACTTC. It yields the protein CASSPLAGGLTNPSYEQYF.

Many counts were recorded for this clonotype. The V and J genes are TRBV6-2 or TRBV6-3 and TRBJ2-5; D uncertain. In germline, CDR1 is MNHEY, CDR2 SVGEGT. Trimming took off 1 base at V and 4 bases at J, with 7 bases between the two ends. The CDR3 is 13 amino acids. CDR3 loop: CASSYFQGETQYF. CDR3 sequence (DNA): TGTGCCAGCAGTTACTTTCAAGGAGAGACCCAGTACTTC.

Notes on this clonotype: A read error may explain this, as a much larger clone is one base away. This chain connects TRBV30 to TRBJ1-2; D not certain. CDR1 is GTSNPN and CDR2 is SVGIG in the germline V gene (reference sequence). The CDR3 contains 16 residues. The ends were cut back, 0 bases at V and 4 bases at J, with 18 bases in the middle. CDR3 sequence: CAWSVTHYSKPYGYTF. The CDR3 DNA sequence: TGTGCCTGGAGTGTCACGCACTACAGCAAACCCTATGGCTACACCTTC.

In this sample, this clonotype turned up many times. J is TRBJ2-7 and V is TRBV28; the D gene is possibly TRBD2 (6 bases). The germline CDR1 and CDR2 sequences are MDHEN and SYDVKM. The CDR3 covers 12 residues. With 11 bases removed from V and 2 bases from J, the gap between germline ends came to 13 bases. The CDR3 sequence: CAHGTFTYEQYF. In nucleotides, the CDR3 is TGTGCCCATGGGACTTTTACCTACGAGCAGTACTTC.

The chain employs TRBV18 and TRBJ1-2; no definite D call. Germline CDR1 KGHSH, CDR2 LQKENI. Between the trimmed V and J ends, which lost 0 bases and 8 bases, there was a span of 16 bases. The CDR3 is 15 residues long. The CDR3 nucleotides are TGTGCCAGCTCACCACCTCAGTCCTCAGCGCTCGGCTACACCTTC. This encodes CASSPPQSSALGYTF.

CDR3 residues: CASSYSVAGTGMNYGYTF. CDR3 DNA sequence: TGTGCCAGCAGTTACTCGGTAGCAGGGACAGGGATGAACTATGGCTACACCTTC. The V and J genes are TRBV2 and TRBJ1-2; the match to TRBD1 covers 9 bases. The junction had 15 bases not matched to a gene; V was cut back by 5 bases and J by 2 bases. From germline, CDR1 is SNHLY and CDR2 FYNNEI. The CDR3 length is 18 residues.

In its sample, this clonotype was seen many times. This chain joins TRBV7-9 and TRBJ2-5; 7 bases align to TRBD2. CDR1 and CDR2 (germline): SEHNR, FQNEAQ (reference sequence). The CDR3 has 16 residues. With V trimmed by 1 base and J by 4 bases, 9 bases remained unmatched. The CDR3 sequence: CASSLESAGEGETQYF. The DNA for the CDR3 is TGTGCCAGCAGCTTAGAATCGGCGGGGGAGGGAGAGACCCAGTACTTC. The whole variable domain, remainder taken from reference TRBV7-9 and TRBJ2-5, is DTGVSQNPRHKITKRGQNVTFRCDPISEHNRLYWYRQTLGQGPEFLTYFQNEAQLEKSRLLSDRFSAERPKGSFSTLEIQRTEQGDSAMYLCASSLESAGEGETQYFGPGTRLLVL.

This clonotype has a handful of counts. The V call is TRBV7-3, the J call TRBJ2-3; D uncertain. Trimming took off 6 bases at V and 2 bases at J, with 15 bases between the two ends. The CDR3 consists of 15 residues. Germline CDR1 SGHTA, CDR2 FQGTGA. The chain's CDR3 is CASRGTPSDTDTQYF. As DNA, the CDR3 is TGTGCCAGCAGGGGTACCCCCTCGGACACAGATACGCAGTATTTT.

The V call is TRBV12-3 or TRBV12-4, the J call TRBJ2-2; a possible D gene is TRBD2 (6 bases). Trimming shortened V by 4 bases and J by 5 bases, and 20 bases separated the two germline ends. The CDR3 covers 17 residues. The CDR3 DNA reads TGTGCCAGCAGTTCGGGGGAGTGGGCGGTAGGGACCGGGGAGCTGTTTTTT. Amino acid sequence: CASSSGEWAVGTGELFF.

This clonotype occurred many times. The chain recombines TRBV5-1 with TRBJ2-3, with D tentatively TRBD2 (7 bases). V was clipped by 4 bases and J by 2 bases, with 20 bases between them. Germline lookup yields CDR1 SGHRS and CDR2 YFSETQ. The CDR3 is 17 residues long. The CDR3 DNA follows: TGCGCCAGCAGCGCAGGAGGGGGGGCCCTCTTCACAGATACGCAGTATTTT. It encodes CASSAGGGALFTDTQYF.

The CDR3 nucleotides read TGCAGTGCCCCCCTTAGCGGGAGGGTTACAGATACGCAGTATTTT. The encoded protein is CSAPLSGRVTDTQYF. The chain carries TRBV20-1 and TRBJ2-3, with 11 bases lining up with TRBD2. V dropped 6 bases and J dropped 3; count of bases not matched to a gene: 8. The CDR3 spans 15 residues. Germline loops: CDR1 DFQATT, CDR2 SNEGSKA (reference sequence).

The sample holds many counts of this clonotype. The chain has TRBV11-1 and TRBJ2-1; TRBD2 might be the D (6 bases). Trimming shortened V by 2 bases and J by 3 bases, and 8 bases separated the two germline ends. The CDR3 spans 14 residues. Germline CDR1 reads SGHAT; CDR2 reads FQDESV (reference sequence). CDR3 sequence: CASSLLAVYNEQFF. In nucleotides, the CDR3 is TGTGCCAGCAGCTTATTAGCGGTCTACAATGAGCAGTTCTTC. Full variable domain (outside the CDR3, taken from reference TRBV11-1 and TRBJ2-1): EAEVAQSPRYKITEKSQAVAFWCDPISGHATLYWYRQILGQGPELLVQFQDESVVDDSQLPKDRFSAERLKGVDSTLKIQPAELGDSAMYLCASSLLAVYNEQFFGPGTRLTVL.

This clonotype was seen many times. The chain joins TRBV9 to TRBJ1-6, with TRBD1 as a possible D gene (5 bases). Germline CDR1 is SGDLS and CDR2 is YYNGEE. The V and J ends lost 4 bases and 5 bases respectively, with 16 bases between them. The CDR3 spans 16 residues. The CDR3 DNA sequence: TGTGCCAGCAGCCGTACTCCTCAGGGTAATAATTCACCCCTCCACTTT. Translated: CASSRTPQGNNSPLHF.